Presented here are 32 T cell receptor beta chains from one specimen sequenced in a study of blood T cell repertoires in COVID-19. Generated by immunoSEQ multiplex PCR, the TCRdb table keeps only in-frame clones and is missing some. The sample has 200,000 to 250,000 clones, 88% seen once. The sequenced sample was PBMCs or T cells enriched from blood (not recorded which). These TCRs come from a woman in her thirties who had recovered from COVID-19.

As DNA, the CDR3 is TGTGCCAGCAGCACCGGTCAGGGGAATGGCTACACCTTC. It translates to CASSTGQGNGYTF. The rearrangement uses TRBV9 and TRBJ1-2; D might be TRBD1 (6 bases). The CDR3 sequence is 13 residues long. Germline-derived CDR1 and CDR2 are SGDLS and YYNGEE. Trimming stripped 4 bases from V and 6 bases from J, with 13 bases between. Full variable domain (rest looked up from reference TRBV9 and TRBJ1-2): DSGVTQTPKHLITATGQRVTLRCSPRSGDLSVYWYQQSLDQGLQFLIQYYNGEERAKGNILERFSAQQFPDLHSELNLSSLELGDSALYFCASSTGQGNGYTFGSGTRLTVV.

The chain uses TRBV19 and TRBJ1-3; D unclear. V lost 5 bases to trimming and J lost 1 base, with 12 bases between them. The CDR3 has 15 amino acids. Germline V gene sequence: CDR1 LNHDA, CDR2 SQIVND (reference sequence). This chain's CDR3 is CASSFGERSGNTIYF. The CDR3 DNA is TGTGCCAGTAGTTTTGGGGAGAGGTCTGGAAACACCATATATTTT.

CDR3 nucleotide sequence: TGTGCCAGCAGTCACCCTAGCGGGGGGGCCGGTGGCTACACCTTC. It codes for CASSHPSGGAGGYTF. J is TRBJ1-2 and V is TRBV28, with D possibly TRBD1 on 6 matching bases. V lost 5 bases and J 7 bases, leaving 20 bases between the germline ends. CDR3 length: 15 amino acids. Germline V gene data show CDR1 as MDHEN and CDR2 as SYDVKM.

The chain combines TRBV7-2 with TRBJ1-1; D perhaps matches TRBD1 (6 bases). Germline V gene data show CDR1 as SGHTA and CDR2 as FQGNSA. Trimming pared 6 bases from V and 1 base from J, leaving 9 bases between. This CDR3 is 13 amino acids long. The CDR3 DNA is TGTGCCAGCAGATTGGACAGGAACACTGAAGCTTTCTTT. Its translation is CASRLDRNTEAFF.

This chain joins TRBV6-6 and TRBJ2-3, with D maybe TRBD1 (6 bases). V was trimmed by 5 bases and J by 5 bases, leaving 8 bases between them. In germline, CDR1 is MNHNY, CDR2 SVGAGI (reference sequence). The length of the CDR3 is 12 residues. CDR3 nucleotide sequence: TGTGCCAGCAGTCCAGGGGTAGATACGCAGTATTTT. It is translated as CASSPGVDTQYF.

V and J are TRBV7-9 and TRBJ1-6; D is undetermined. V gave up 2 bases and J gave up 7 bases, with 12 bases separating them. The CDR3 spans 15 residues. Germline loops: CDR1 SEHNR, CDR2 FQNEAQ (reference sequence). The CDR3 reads CASSLSSAGNSPLHF. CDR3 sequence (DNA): TGTGCCAGCAGCTTATCGTCGGCCGGGAATTCACCCCTCCACTTT.

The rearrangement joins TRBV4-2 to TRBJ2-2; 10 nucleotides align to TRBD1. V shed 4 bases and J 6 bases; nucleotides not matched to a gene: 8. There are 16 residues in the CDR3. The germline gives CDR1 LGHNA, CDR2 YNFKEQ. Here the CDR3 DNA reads TGTGCCAGCAGCCCAAAGACAGGGGGCGAACCCGGGGAGCTGTTTTTT. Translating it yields CASSPKTGGEPGELFF.

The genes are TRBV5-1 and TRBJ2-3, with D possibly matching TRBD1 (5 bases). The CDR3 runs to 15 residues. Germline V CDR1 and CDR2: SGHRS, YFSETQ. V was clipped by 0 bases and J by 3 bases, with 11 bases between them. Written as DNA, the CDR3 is TGCGCCAGCAGCTTGGTAGGGGTGGGTACAGATACGCAGTATTTT. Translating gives CASSLVGVGTDTQYF. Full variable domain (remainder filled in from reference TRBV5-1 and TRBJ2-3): KAGVTQTPRYLIKTRGQQVTLSCSPISGHRSVSWYQQTPGQGLQFLFEYFSETQRNKGNFPGRFSGRQFSNSRSEMNVSTLELGDSALYLCASSLVGVGTDTQYFGPGTRLTVL.

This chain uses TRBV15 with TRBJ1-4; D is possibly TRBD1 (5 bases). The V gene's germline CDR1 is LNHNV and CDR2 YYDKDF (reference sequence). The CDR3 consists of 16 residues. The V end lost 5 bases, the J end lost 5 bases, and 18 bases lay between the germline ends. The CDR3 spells CATSPQVGQRNEKLFF. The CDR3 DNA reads TGTGCCACCAGCCCCCAAGTGGGGCAGAGGAATGAAAAACTGTTTTTT.

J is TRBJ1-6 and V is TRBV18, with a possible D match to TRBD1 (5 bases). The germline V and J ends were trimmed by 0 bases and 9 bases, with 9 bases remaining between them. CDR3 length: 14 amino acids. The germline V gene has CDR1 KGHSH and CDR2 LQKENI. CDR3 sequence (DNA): TGTGCCAGCTCACCACCCAGGGCAGGTTCACCCCTCCACTTT. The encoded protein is CASSPPRAGSPLHF.

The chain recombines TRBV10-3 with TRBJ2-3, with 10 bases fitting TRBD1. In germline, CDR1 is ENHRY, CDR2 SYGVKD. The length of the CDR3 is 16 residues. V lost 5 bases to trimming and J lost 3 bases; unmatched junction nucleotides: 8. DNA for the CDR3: TGTGCCATCAGTCAGGTCGAGGACAGGGGGACAGATACGCAGTATTTT. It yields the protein CAISQVEDRGTDTQYF.

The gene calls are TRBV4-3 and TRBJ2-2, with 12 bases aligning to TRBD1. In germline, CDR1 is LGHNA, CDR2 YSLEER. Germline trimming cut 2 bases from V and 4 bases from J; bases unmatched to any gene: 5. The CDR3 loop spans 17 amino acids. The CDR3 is CASSQRGQGASTGELFF. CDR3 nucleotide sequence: TGCGCCAGCAGCCAAAGGGGACAGGGGGCCAGCACCGGGGAGCTGTTTTTT.

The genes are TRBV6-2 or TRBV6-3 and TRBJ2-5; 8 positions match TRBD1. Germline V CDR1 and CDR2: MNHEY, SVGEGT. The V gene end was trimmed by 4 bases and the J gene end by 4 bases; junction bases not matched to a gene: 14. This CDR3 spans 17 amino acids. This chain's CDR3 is CASSSPWTGTSGETQYF. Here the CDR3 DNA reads TGTGCCAGCAGTTCTCCCTGGACAGGGACAAGTGGAGAGACCCAGTACTTC.

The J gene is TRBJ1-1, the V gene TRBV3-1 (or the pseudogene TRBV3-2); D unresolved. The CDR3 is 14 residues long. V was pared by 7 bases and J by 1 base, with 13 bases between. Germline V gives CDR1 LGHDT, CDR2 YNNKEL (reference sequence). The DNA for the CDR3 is TGTGCCAGCAAAAACACAGCGGGGAACACTGAAGCTTTCTTT. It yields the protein CASKNTAGNTEAFF.

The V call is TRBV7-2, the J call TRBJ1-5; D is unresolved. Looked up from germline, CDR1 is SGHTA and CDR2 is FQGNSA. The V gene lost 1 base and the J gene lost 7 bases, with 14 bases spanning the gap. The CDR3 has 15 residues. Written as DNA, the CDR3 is TGTGCCAGCAGCTTAGGGTATCGGGTCGGCCAGCCCCAGCATTTT. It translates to CASSLGYRVGQPQHF.

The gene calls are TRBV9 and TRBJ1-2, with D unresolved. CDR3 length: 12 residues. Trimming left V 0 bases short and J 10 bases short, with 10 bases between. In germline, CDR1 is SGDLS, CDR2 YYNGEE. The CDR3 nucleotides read TGTGCCAGCAGCGTAGATTTTGGGCCCTACACCTTC. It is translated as CASSVDFGPYTF.

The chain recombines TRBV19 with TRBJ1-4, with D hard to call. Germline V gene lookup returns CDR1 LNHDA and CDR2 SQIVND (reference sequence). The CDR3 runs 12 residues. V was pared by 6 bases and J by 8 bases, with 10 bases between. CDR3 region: CASSPSPEKLFF. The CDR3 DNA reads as TGTGCCAGTAGCCCTTCTCCGGAAAAACTGTTTTTT.

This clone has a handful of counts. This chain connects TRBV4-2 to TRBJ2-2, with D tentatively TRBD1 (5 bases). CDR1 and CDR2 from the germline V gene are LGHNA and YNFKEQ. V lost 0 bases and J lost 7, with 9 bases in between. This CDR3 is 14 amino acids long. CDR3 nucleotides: TGTGCCAGCAGCCAAGAAATTCAGGGCGGGGAGCTGTTTTTT. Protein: CASSQEIQGGELFF.

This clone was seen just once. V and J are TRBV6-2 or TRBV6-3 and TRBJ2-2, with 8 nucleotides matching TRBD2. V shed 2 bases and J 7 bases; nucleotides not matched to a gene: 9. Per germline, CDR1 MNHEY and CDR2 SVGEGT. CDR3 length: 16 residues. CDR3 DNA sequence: TGTGCCAGCAGTTACCCACGGGGGGGCTATGTCGGGGAGCTGTTTTTT. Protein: CASSYPRGGYVGELFF.

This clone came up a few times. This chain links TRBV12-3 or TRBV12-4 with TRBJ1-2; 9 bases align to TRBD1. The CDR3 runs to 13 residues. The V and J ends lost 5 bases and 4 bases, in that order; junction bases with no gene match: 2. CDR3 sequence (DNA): TGTGCCAGCAGTCCGGGACAGGGCTATGGCTACACCTTC. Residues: CASSPGQGYGYTF.

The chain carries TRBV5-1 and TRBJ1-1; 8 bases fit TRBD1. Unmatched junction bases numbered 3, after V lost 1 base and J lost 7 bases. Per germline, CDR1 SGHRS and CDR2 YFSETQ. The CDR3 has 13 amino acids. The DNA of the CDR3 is TGCGCCAGCAGCTTGTACGGGACAGGTGAAGCTTTCTTT. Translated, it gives CASSLYGTGEAFF.

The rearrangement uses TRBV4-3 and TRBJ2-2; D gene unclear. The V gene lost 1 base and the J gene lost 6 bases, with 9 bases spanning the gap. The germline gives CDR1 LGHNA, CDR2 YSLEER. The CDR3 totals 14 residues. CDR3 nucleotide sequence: TGCGCCAGCAGCCAAGTTCTACTTCCCGGGGAGCTGTTTTTT. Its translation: CASSQVLLPGELFF.

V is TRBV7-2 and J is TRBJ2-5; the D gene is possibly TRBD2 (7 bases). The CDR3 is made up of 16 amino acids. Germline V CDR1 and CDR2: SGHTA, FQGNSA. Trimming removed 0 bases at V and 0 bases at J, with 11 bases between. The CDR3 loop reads CASSLAGGHNQETQYF. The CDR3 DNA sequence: TGTGCCAGCAGCTTAGCGGGGGGGCATAACCAAGAGACCCAGTACTTC.

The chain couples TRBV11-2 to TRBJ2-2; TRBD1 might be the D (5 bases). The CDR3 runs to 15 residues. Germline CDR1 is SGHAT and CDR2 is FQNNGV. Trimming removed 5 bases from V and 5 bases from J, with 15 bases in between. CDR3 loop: CASSLNGQNTGELFF. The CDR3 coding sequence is TGTGCCAGCAGCCTTAACGGACAAAATACCGGGGAGCTGTTTTTT.

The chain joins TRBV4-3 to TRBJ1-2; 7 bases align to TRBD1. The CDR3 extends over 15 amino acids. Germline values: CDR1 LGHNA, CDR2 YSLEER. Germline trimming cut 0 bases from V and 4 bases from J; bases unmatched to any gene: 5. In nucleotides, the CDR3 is TGCGCCAGCAGCCAAGATTGGGACAGTTTCTATGGCTACACCTTC. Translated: CASSQDWDSFYGYTF.

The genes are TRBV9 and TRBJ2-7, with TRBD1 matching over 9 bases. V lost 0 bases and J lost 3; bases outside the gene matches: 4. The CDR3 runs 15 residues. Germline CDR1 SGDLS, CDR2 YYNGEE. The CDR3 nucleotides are TGTGCCAGCAGCGTAGAACAGGGGGCGGGCTACGAGCAGTACTTC. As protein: CASSVEQGAGYEQYF.

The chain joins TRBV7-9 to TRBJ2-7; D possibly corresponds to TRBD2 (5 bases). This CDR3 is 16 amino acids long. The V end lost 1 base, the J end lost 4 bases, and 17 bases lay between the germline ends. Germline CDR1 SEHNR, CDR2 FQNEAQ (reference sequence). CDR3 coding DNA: TGTGCCAGCAGCTTAGTAGGTGGGCCTAGCAGGTACGAGCAGTACTTC. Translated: CASSLVGGPSRYEQYF.

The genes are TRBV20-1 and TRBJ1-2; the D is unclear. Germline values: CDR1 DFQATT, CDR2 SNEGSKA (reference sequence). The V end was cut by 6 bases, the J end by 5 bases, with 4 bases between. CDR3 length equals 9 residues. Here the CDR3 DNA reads TGCAGTGCCATGTATGGCTACACCTTC. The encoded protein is CSAMYGYTF.

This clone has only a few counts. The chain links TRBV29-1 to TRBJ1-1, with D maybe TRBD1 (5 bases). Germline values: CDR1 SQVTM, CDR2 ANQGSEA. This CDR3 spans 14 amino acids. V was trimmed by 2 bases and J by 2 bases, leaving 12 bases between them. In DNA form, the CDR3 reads TGCAGCGTTGAATTGGAAGGGGCCAACACTGAAGCTTTCTTT. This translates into CSVELEGANTEAFF.

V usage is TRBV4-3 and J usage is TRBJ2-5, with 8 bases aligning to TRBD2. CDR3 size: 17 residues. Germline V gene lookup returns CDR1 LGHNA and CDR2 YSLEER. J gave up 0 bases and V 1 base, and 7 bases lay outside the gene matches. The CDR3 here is CASSQGLAGTYQETQYF. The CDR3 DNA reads TGCGCCAGCAGCCAAGGATTAGCGGGGACGTACCAAGAGACCCAGTACTTC.

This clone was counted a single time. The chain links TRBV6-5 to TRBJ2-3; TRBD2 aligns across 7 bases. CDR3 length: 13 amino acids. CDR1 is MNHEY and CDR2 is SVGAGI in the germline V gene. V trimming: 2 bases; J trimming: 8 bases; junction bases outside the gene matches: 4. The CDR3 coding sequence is TGTGCCAGCAGTTACGACACGGGAGGTACGCAGTATTTT. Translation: CASSYDTGGTQYF.

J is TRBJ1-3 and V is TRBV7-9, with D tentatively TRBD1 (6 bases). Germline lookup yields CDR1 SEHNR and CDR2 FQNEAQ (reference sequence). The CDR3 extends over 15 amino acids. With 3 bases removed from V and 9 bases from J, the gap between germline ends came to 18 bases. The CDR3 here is CASSFVARGIGTIYF. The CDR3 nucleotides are TGTGCCAGCAGCTTCGTTGCGAGGGGGATCGGCACCATATATTTT.